This T cell receptor (beta chain) is drawn from a study of blood T cells in healthy people across ages. General study results and limits: In long-lived donors, naive CD4+ cell counts and diversity exceeded those of aged donors. While age rose, TCR beta diversity per million T cells dropped in a roughly linear way.

For the second PCR, which ran for about 7 to 12 cycles, a sample-barcoded 5' primer and a J-beta primer mix were used. A minimum of 2.5 million CDR3-containing paired-end reads was obtained for each sample. TCRdb reanalysed the 5' RACE reads using MiXCR and keeps one entry per CDR3 protein. Here the sample spans about 830,000 distinct CDR3 sequences, under 80% being singletons. Remarks on this clonotype: No antigen is known for it.

V dropped 3 bases and J dropped 7 bases, with 13 bases sitting between them. The CDR3 is made up of 14 amino acids. Germline values: CDR1 LGHNA, CDR2 YNFKEQ. Healthy individuals of Caucasian origin from Russia, aged about 6 to 100, served as donors. This TCR was recovered from a young man in good health. The sequenced sample was blood. V and J are TRBV4-2 and TRBJ1-5; D may be TRBD1 (6 bases). The CDR3 nucleotides are TGTGCCAGCAGCCAGGAGGGGGTTCGACAGCCCCAGCATTTT. Its protein is CASSQEGVRQPQHF.